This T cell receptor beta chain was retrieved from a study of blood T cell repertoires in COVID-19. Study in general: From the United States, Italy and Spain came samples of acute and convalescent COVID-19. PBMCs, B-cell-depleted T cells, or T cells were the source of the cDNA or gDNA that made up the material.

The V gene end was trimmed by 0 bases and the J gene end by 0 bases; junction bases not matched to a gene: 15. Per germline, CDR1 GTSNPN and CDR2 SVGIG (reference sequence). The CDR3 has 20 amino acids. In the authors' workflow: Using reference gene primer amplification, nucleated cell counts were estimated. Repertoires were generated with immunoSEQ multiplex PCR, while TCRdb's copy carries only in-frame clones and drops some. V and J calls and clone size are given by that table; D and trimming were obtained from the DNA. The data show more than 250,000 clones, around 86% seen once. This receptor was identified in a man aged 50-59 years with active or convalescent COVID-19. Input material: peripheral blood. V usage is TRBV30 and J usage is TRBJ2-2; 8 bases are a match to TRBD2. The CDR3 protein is CAWSVLGGREGPPNTGELFF. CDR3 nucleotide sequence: TGTGCCTGGAGTGTATTGGGTGGACGGGAGGGCCCCCCGAACACCGGGGAGCTGTTTTTT.